A single sample gave rise to the 6 T cell receptor beta chains below, sequenced in a study of shared clonotypes between healthy human individuals. Clones were read by immunoSEQ multiplex PCR, and TCRdb kept only the in-frame ones, dropping some. The sample contains about 2.2 million clones, around 93% of which appear only once. As defined, naive CD8 cells were CD45RO-negative and positively selected for CCR7, with terminally differentiated effector memory CD45RA+ cells excluded. Source material: naive CD8+ T cells from PBMCs. These receptor sequences come from a man younger than 35 in good health. Some clones in this sample may be carry-over from other donors' samples.

The CDR3 bases are TGCGCCACCAAGATAGCGGGGTTGAACACCGGGGAGCTGTTTTTT. Amino acid sequence: CATKIAGLNTGELFF. V is TRBV5-1 and J is TRBJ2-2; 8 bases map to TRBD2. There are 15 residues in the CDR3. The V gene's germline CDR1 is SGHRS and CDR2 YFSETQ. The trim removed 9 bases at V and 1 base at J, leaving 8 bases unmatched.

This rearrangement joins TRBV7-8 to TRBJ2-1, with D possibly TRBD2 on 5 matching bases. The ends were cut back, 7 bases at V and 12 bases at J, with 19 bases in the middle. CDR1 is SGHVS, CDR2 FQNEAQ, per germline. The CDR3 runs 13 residues. The CDR3 DNA reads TGTGCCAGCACCCAACGGAGGAATGACGGGCAGTTCTTC. Its protein is CASTQRRNDGQFF.

V is TRBV19 and J is TRBJ2-7; D unresolved. Between the trimmed V and J ends, which lost 3 bases and 1 base, there was a span of 13 bases. Germline CDR1 LNHDA, CDR2 SQIVND (reference sequence). CDR3 size: 15 residues. CDR3 loop: CASSILAQPSYEQYF. The CDR3 coding sequence is TGTGCCAGTAGTATCTTGGCACAACCGTCCTACGAGCAGTACTTC.

In its sample, this clone was seen once. The rearrangement joins TRBV6-6 to TRBJ2-7; D unresolved. Germline V gene sequence: CDR1 MNHNY, CDR2 SVGAGI (reference sequence). Deletions cut 0 bases from V and 7 bases from J, with 4 bases between. The CDR3 is 11 amino acids. The CDR3 is CASSYSKEQYF. The CDR3 DNA follows: TGTGCCAGCAGTTACTCGAAGGAGCAGTACTTC.

Note on this clone: The sample contains more than one DNA sequence encoding this CDR3. The rearrangement uses TRBV10-3 and TRBJ1-1, with D maybe TRBD1 (5 bases). The length of the CDR3 is 12 residues. CDR1 ENHRY and CDR2 SYGVKD come from the germline V gene. V lost 4 bases and J 5 bases, leaving 8 bases between the germline ends. The CDR3 DNA follows: TGTGCCATCAGTGTGGGGGGAACTGAAGCTTTCTTT. It codes for CAISVGGTEAFF.

This clone was picked up a small number of times. The CDR3 sequence is CASSMRERRQPQHF. For the CDR3, the DNA is TGTGCCAGCAGTATGAGGGAGAGGCGTCAGCCCCAGCATTTT. This sequence joins TRBV28 and TRBJ1-5; D unresolved. This CDR3 spans 14 amino acids. The germline CDR1 and CDR2 sequences are MDHEN and SYDVKM. The ends were cut back, 5 bases at V and 6 bases at J, with 14 bases in the middle.